Following are 20 T cell receptor beta chains from one sample sequenced in a study of control samples from healthy donors and cancer patients. TCRdb's table, derived via immunoSEQ multiplex PCR, lists solely in-frame clones and lacks some. The table shows 75,000 to 95,000 clones, with 65% to 85% occurring only once. Sequencing used PBMCs. Source of these receptors: a man in his 70s with lung cancer.

This chain links TRBV6-5 with TRBJ2-7; 10 positions match TRBD2. Germline assignment: CDR1 MNHEY and CDR2 SVGAGI. Unmatched junction bases numbered 5, after V lost 1 base and J lost 5 bases. CDR3 size: 15 residues. The CDR3 is CASSYFGTSVNEQYF. In nucleotides, the CDR3 is TGTGCCAGCAGTTACTTTGGGACTAGCGTCAACGAGCAGTACTTC.

The chain uses TRBV5-1 and TRBJ2-3, with D hard to call. The germline CDR1 and CDR2 sequences are SGHRS and YFSETQ. The length of the CDR3 is 14 residues. V gave up 5 bases and J gave up 0 bases, with 10 bases separating them. This chain's CDR3 is CASSATTSTDTQYF. Here the CDR3 DNA reads TGCGCCAGCAGTGCAACGACTAGCACAGATACGCAGTATTTT.

This chain links TRBV7-8 with TRBJ2-7; 8 nucleotides align to TRBD1. With V trimmed by 4 bases and J by 4 bases, 9 bases remained unmatched. Per the germline V gene, CDR1 is SGHVS and CDR2 is FQNEAQ. The CDR3 has 15 residues. The CDR3 reads CASSSPLRGRYEQYF. DNA for the CDR3: TGTGCCAGCAGCTCCCCCCTCAGGGGGCGTTACGAGCAGTACTTC.

The chain links TRBV5-1 to TRBJ2-3; maybe TRBD1 (6 bases). The V gene's germline CDR1 is SGHRS and CDR2 YFSETQ. The ends were cut back, 4 bases at V and 1 base at J, with 13 bases in the middle. The CDR3 runs to 15 residues. This chain's CDR3 is CASSLQTGRTDTQYF. CDR3 DNA: TGCGCCAGCAGCCTACAGACAGGCCGCACAGATACGCAGTATTTT.

The chain carries TRBV9 and TRBJ1-1, with TRBD1 matching over 8 bases. Germline lookup yields CDR1 SGDLS and CDR2 YYNGEE. The J segment lost 1 base and the V segment lost 3 bases, leaving 2 bases of the junction unmatched. This CDR3 is 14 amino acids long. DNA of the CDR3: TGTGCCAGCAGCGCGACAGGGGCGAACACTGAAGCTTTCTTT. Translating it yields CASSATGANTEAFF.

The J gene is TRBJ1-2, the V gene TRBV6-6; 7 nucleotides align to TRBD1. V trimming: 5 bases; J trimming: 7 bases; junction bases outside the gene matches: 16. The CDR3 spans 16 residues. Looked up from germline, CDR1 is MNHNY and CDR2 is SVGAGI (reference sequence). The CDR3 bases are TGTGCCAGCAGTACGGGGGGGCGGACAGGCCCGAGTGGCTACACCTTC. Translation gives CASSTGGRTGPSGYTF.

The J gene is TRBJ2-7, the V gene TRBV7-9, with 9 bases matching TRBD2. Germline trimming cut 9 bases from V and 0 bases from J; bases unmatched to any gene: 6. The CDR3 spans 14 residues. Looked up from germline, CDR1 is SEHNR and CDR2 is FQNEAQ (reference sequence). DNA for the CDR3: TGTGCCAGTGCTAGCGGGACTACCTCCTACGAGCAGTACTTC. Translating gives CASASGTTSYEQYF.

The chain is built from TRBV6-5 and TRBJ1-1; TRBD1 is a possible D gene (6 bases). This CDR3 has 13 residues. Germline CDR1 and CDR2: MNHEY and SVGAGI. V dropped 6 bases and J dropped 1 base, with 9 bases sitting between them. The CDR3: CASRQQGNTEAFF. CDR3 in DNA: TGTGCCAGCAGACAACAGGGGAACACTGAAGCTTTCTTT.

The gene calls are TRBV30 and TRBJ1-6; tentatively, D is TRBD1 (6 bases). Trimming cost V 7 bases and J 8 bases, with 12 bases left between them. This CDR3 region has 12 residues. From germline, CDR1 is GTSNPN and CDR2 SVGIG (reference sequence). CDR3 bases: TGTGCCTACATCAGGGGCTATTCACCCCTCCACTTT. This gives the protein CAYIRGYSPLHF.

V is TRBV25-1 and J is TRBJ1-6; 12 bases are a match to TRBD1. CDR3 size: 17 residues. After removal of 1 base from V and 8 bases from J, the junction contained 6 bases not matched to a gene. The V gene's germline CDR1 is MGHDK and CDR2 SYGVNS. Here the CDR3 reads CASSESAGTGGYSPLHF. DNA for the CDR3: TGTGCCAGCAGTGAATCGGCCGGGACAGGGGGCTATTCACCCCTCCACTTT.

The gene calls are TRBV27 and TRBJ1-3; D possibly corresponds to TRBD1 (5 bases). CDR3 length: 15 residues. V lost 5 bases and J lost 0, with 11 bases in between. Germline V gene lookup returns CDR1 MNHEY and CDR2 SMNVEV (reference sequence). The CDR3 loop reads CASSLTGHSGNTIYF. The DNA of the CDR3 is TGTGCCAGCAGTCTAACAGGCCACTCTGGAAACACCATATATTTT.

The chain is built from TRBV5-1 and TRBJ1-1, with D unclear. V lost 3 bases, J lost 3 bases, and 15 bases lay in between. The CDR3 consists of 15 residues. In germline, CDR1 is SGHRS, CDR2 YFSETQ. CDR3 DNA: TGCGCCAGCAGCTACAGCCTGCGGGGAGACACTGAAGCTTTCTTT. Residues: CASSYSLRGDTEAFF.

This rearrangement joins TRBV14 to TRBJ1-4; D possibly corresponds to TRBD1 (6 bases). Trimming cost V 4 bases and J 4 bases, with 16 bases left between them. The CDR3 length is 16 residues. From germline, CDR1 is SGHDN and CDR2 FVKESK. CDR3 bases: TGTGCCAGCAGCCTTCAAGGGGGAGGGCTTAATGAAAAACTGTTTTTT. Translating it yields CASSLQGGGLNEKLFF.

This clone was observed once. The genes are TRBV6-5 and TRBJ2-1, with D possibly being TRBD2 (7 bases). Germline CDR1 is MNHEY and CDR2 is SVGAGI. The V gene lost 2 bases and the J gene lost 1 base, with 9 bases spanning the gap. CDR3 length: 15 residues. The DNA for the CDR3 is TGTGCCAGCAGTTACGGGGGGGCGTCCTACAATGAGCAGTTCTTC. Translating gives CASSYGGASYNEQFF.

The chain joins TRBV9 to TRBJ2-2; 8 bases are shared with TRBD2. The CDR3 extends over 16 amino acids. CDR1 SGDLS and CDR2 YYNGEE come from the germline V gene. V lost 0 bases to trimming and J lost 4 bases; unmatched junction nucleotides: 5. The CDR3 spells CASSVDSGVGTGELFF. Written as DNA, the CDR3 is TGTGCCAGCAGCGTAGATAGCGGGGTTGGCACCGGGGAGCTGTTTTTT.

The genes are TRBV5-1 and TRBJ1-3; D not certain. The CDR3 runs 14 residues. The germline CDR1 and CDR2 sequences are SGHRS and YFSETQ. V lost 5 bases and J 0 bases, leaving 9 bases between the germline ends. The CDR3 loop reads CASSELSSGNTIYF. The CDR3 nucleotides are TGCGCCAGCAGTGAGCTGAGCTCTGGAAACACCATATATTTT.

V gene TRBV19 combines with J gene TRBJ2-1; TRBD2 matches at 9 bases. V was clipped by 1 base and J by 9 bases; unmatched bases: 10. The CDR3 runs to 16 residues. Germline assignment: CDR1 LNHDA and CDR2 SQIVND (reference sequence). CDR3 amino acids: CASSIAGRGGPFEQFF. In DNA form, the CDR3 reads TGTGCCAGTAGTATAGCGGGGCGGGGGGGCCCTTTTGAGCAGTTCTTC.

J is TRBJ1-6 and V is TRBV5-1; 9 bases match TRBD1. V was clipped by 3 bases and J by 4 bases; unmatched bases: 2. Germline CDR1 and CDR2: SGHRS and YFSETQ. The CDR3 covers 15 residues. This CDR3 is CASSWDRDYNSPLHF. The DNA for the CDR3 is TGCGCCAGCAGCTGGGACAGGGATTATAATTCACCCCTCCACTTT.

The chain carries TRBV27 and TRBJ2-3; 8 bases match TRBD2. The CDR3 has 14 amino acids. Germline V gives CDR1 MNHEY, CDR2 SMNVEV (reference sequence). Trimming cost V 4 bases and J 7 bases; bases outside gene matches: 7. This CDR3 is CASSSSGGPYTQYF. Here the CDR3 DNA reads TGTGCCAGCAGTTCCTCGGGGGGGCCTTATACGCAGTATTTT.

V gene TRBV23-1 combines with J gene TRBJ2-3; no definite D call. TRBV23-1 is noted as an ORF with a role that remains uncertain. The germline V and J ends were trimmed by 4 bases and 0 bases, with 14 bases remaining between them. The CDR3 is 16 amino acids. CDR3 bases: TGCGCCAGCAGTCTTACCGGACGAGCAAGCACAGATACGCAGTATTTT. It translates to CASSLTGRASTDTQYF.